The 18 T cell receptor beta chains in this list originate from one sample, sequenced in a study of shared clonotypes between healthy human individuals. TCRdb's table, derived via immunoSEQ multiplex PCR, lists solely in-frame clones and lacks some. The sample has around 440,000 clones, roughly 80% seen once. Input material: PBMCs. Receptors were obtained from a middle-aged woman in good health. Some clones in this sample may be carry-over from other donors' samples.

This clone occurred many times. The same CDR3 can be traced to other DNA sequences in this sample. The chain links TRBV5-6 to TRBJ1-1, with 7 bases that match TRBD1. This CDR3 has 14 amino acids. V trimming: 4 bases; J trimming: 4 bases; junction bases outside the gene matches: 7. The germline CDR1 and CDR2 sequences are SGHDT and YYEEEE. The CDR3 region has the DNA TGTGCCAGCAGCCACGACAGGGTTGGCACTGAAGCTTTCTTT. Residues: CASSHDRVGTEAFF.

This chain uses TRBV11-2 with TRBJ2-5; D is ambiguous. Trimming removed 0 bases at V and 7 bases at J, with 9 bases between. The V gene's germline CDR1 is SGHAT and CDR2 FQNNGV. The CDR3 contains 13 residues. Written as DNA, the CDR3 is TGTGCCAGCAGCTTAGACATGGTTGGGACCCAGTACTTC. Protein sequence: CASSLDMVGTQYF.

This rearrangement joins TRBV11-2 to TRBJ2-3, with TRBD2 matching over 11 bases. The CDR3 is 16 residues long. CDR1 is SGHAT, CDR2 FQNNGV, per germline. Trimming took 5 bases from V and 3 from J; bases not matched to a gene: 7. The CDR3 region is CASSRLAGGKTDTQYF. The CDR3 DNA is TGTGCCAGCAGCAGGTTAGCGGGAGGGAAAACAGATACGCAGTATTTT.

The chain joins TRBV7-8 to TRBJ2-7, with 7 bases lining up with TRBD2. CDR1 and CDR2 from the germline V gene are SGHVS and FQNEAQ. This CDR3 has 17 amino acids. V lost 4 bases to trimming and J lost 6 bases; unmatched junction nucleotides: 18. CDR3: CASSSPPFQRGSGEQYF. The CDR3 DNA reads TGTGCCAGCAGCTCTCCCCCCTTCCAGCGGGGCTCCGGCGAGCAGTACTTC.

The chain links TRBV5-6 to TRBJ2-7; maybe TRBD2 (6 bases). Germline CDR1 is SGHDT and CDR2 is YYEEEE. The CDR3 length is 13 residues. Trimming took 0 bases from V and 5 from J, leaving 9 bases between them. The CDR3, as DNA: TGTGCCAGCAGCTTGGCTGGAGGGGACGAGCAGTACTTC. Amino acid sequence: CASSLAGGDEQYF.

This clone was seen a single time. Other nucleotide sequences in the sample specify the same CDR3. The chain has TRBV7-9 and TRBJ2-2, with 8 bases lining up with TRBD1. The V gene end was trimmed by 5 bases and the J gene end by 2 bases; junction bases not matched to a gene: 4. Germline CDR1 and CDR2: SEHNR and FQNEAQ (reference sequence). The CDR3 loop spans 15 amino acids. This CDR3 reads CASSTDRGNTGELFF. CDR3 coding DNA: TGTGCCAGCAGCACCGACAGGGGAAACACCGGGGAGCTGTTTTTT. Full variable domain (outside the CDR3, taken from reference TRBV7-9 and TRBJ2-2): DTGVSQNPRHKITKRGQNVTFRCDPISEHNRLYWYRQTLGQGPEFLTYFQNEAQLEKSRLLSDRFSAERPKGSFSTLEIQRTEQGDSAMYLCASSTDRGNTGELFFGEGSRLTVL.

This sequence joins TRBV29-1 and TRBJ2-1, with D hard to call. The germline V and J ends were trimmed by 6 bases and 3 bases, with 6 bases remaining between them. Germline lookup yields CDR1 SQVTM and CDR2 ANQGSEA. The CDR3 loop spans 11 amino acids. The CDR3 DNA is TGCAGCGTACGGTTCTACAATGAGCAGTTCTTC. Translation gives CSVRFYNEQFF.

The gene calls are TRBV6-5 and TRBJ1-1; D gene uncertain. V was pared by 0 bases and J by 0 bases, with 11 bases between. Germline CDR1 reads MNHEY; CDR2 reads SVGAGI. The length of the CDR3 is 16 residues. CDR3 amino acids: CASSYSMAHLNTEAFF. The CDR3 DNA reads TGTGCCAGCAGTTACTCGATGGCACACCTGAACACTGAAGCTTTCTTT.

This clone came up a few times. J is TRBJ2-1 and V is TRBV28, with D perhaps being TRBD1 or TRBD2 (5 bases each). The CDR3 is 15 residues long. Deletions cut 6 bases from V and 0 bases from J, with 12 bases between. The germline gives CDR1 MDHEN, CDR2 SYDVKM. CDR3 DNA: TGTGCCAGCAGGAGGGACGCCACCTCCTACAATGAGCAGTTCTTC. Amino acids: CASRRDATSYNEQFF.

The chain has TRBV28 and TRBJ2-1; 10 bases match TRBD2. V was clipped by 3 bases and J by 3 bases; unmatched bases: 2. The CDR3 runs 15 residues. Germline V gene data show CDR1 as MDHEN and CDR2 as SYDVKM. The CDR3 nucleotides read TGTGCCAGCAGTTTCCTAGCGGGAGACTACAATGAGCAGTTCTTC. Translated, it gives CASSFLAGDYNEQFF.

V is TRBV7-9 and J is TRBJ2-3, with a tentative D call TRBD1 (6 bases). The CDR3 loop spans 14 amino acids. V lost 2 bases and J 5 bases, leaving 11 bases between the germline ends. Germline V gives CDR1 SEHNR, CDR2 FQNEAQ (reference sequence). The CDR3 nucleotides read TGTGCCAGCAGCTTAAGTGTAGGGGGAGATACGCAGTATTTT. Translating gives CASSLSVGGDTQYF.

The chain is built from TRBV19 and TRBJ2-7, with D perhaps TRBD1 (6 bases). The CDR3 is made up of 15 amino acids. Germline V lookup: CDR1 LNHDA, CDR2 SQIVND (reference sequence). V lost 5 bases, J lost 1 base, and 15 bases lay in between. The CDR3 loop is CASSFRDTQSYEQYF. CDR3 DNA: TGTGCCAGTAGTTTTAGGGACACCCAGTCCTACGAGCAGTACTTC.

V gene TRBV29-1 combines with J gene TRBJ1-2; tentatively, D is TRBD1 (6 bases). Per germline, CDR1 SQVTM and CDR2 ANQGSEA. The CDR3 is 14 residues long. The germline V and J ends were trimmed by 6 bases and 7 bases, with 21 bases remaining between them. The chain's CDR3 is CSVGKTGPAGGYTF. CDR3 DNA sequence: TGCAGCGTGGGGAAGACAGGCCCGGCGGGTGGCTACACCTTC.

On this clone itself: One base separates it from a far larger clone, so it is likely a read error. The J gene is TRBJ2-2, the V gene TRBV25-1; tentative D call: TRBD2 (5 bases). Germline CDR1 MGHDK, CDR2 SYGVNS. The CDR3 consists of 14 residues. CDR3 residues: CASSVSGWAGELLF. The CDR3 DNA sequence: TGTGCCAGCAGTGTATCTGGGTGGGCCGGGGAGCTGCTTTTT.

This clone was counted only a few times. This chain joins TRBV18 and TRBJ1-2; D remains ambiguous. CDR1 is KGHSH and CDR2 is LQKENI in the germline V gene. This CDR3 has 12 amino acids. Trimming stripped 2 bases from V and 11 bases from J, with 12 bases between. The CDR3 bases are TGTGCCAGCTCACCAGAGACAAACCTGTACACCTTC. Translation: CASSPETNLYTF.

This rearrangement joins TRBV2 to TRBJ2-7; tentatively, D is TRBD1 (6 bases). Germline-derived CDR1 and CDR2 are SNHLY and FYNNEI. This CDR3 spans 13 amino acids. V lost 7 bases and J lost 5, with 15 bases in between. Here the CDR3 reads CASNDGQTHEQYF. In DNA, the CDR3 is TGTGCCAGCAATGACGGACAGACCCACGAGCAGTACTTC. The complete variable domain, with remaining parts taken from reference TRBV2 and TRBJ2-7, reads EPEVTQTPSHQVTQMGQEVILRCVPISNHLYFYWYRQILGQKVEFLVSFYNNEISEKSEIFDDQFSVERPDGSNFTLKIRSTKLEDSAMYFCASNDGQTHEQYFGPGTRLTVT.

The V call is TRBV5-1, the J call TRBJ2-6; TRBD1 matches 7 bases. With 1 base clipped from V and 1 base from J, the junction kept 8 bases outside the gene matches. Germline V gives CDR1 SGHRS, CDR2 YFSETQ. CDR3 length: 18 residues. CDR3 DNA: TGCGCCAGCAGCTTGTCGAGCAGGGGGAGTTCTGGGGCCAACGTCCTGACTTTC. Protein product: CASSLSSRGSSGANVLTF.

A word on this clone: With a far larger clone one base away, a read error is the likely cause. The sample contains more than one DNA sequence encoding this CDR3. J is TRBJ1-1 and V is TRBV30; a possible D gene is TRBD1 (6 bases). From germline, CDR1 is GTSNPN and CDR2 SVGIG (reference sequence). The CDR3 has 12 amino acids. The CDR3 spells CAWSRQANEAFF. CDR3 bases: TGCGCCTGGAGTAGACAGGCGAATGAAGCTTTCTTT.